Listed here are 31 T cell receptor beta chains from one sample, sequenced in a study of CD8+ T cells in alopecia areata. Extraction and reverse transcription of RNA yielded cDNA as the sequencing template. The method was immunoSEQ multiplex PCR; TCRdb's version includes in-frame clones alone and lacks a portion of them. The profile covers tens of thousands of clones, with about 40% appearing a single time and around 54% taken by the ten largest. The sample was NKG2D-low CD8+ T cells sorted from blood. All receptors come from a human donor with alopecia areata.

DNA for the CDR3: TGTGCCAGCAGCTCGGGGACAGGAGGGGAGACCCAGTACTTC. Translated, it gives CASSSGTGGETQYF. The rearrangement joins TRBV7-3 to TRBJ2-5; 8 bases match TRBD1. The CDR3 loop spans 14 amino acids. CDR1 and CDR2 (germline): SGHTA, FQGTGA. V shed 4 bases and J 5 bases; nucleotides not matched to a gene: 6.

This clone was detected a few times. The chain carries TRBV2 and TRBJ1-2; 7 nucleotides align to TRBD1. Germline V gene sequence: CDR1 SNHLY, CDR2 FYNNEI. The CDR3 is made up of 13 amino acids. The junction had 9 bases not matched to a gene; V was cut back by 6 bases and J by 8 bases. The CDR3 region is CASREMGTAGYTF. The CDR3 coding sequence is TGTGCCAGCAGGGAAATGGGGACAGCCGGCTACACCTTC.

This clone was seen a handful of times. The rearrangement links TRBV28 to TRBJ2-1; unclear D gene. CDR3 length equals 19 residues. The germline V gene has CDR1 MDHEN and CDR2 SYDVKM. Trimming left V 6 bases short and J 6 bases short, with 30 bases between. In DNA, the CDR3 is TGTGCCAGCAGCGCAGTCGACACCCGGGCCCACGGCCTCCCCAATGAGCAGTTCTTC. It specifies CASSAVDTRAHGLPNEQFF.

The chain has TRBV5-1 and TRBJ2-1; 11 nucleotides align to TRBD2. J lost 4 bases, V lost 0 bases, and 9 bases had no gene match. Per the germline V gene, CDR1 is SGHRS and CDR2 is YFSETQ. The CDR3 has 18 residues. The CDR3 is CASSLGPTVAGGYNEQFF. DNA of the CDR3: TGCGCCAGCAGCTTGGGCCCCACCGTAGCGGGGGGGTACAATGAGCAGTTCTTC.

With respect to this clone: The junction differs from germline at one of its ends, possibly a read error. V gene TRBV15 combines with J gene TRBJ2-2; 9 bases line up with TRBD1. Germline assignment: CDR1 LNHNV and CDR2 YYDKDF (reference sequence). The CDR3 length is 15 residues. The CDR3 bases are TGTGCCACCAGCAGCGGACAGGGGACCACCGCGGAGCTGTTTTTT. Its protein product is CATSSGQGTTAELFF.

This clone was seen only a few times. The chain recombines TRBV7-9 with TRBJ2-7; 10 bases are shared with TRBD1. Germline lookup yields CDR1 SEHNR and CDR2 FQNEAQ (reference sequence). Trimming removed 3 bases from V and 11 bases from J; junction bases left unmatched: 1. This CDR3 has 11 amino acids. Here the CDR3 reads CASSFGTGEYF. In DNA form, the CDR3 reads TGTGCCAGCAGCTTCGGGACAGGGGAGTACTTC.

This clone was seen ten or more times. The CDR3 bases are TGTGCCAGCAGTGGCACAGGGATAGGCTCTGGGGCCAACGTCCTGACTTTC. Amino acids: CASSGTGIGSGANVLTF. This sequence joins TRBV6-4 and TRBJ2-6; tentatively, D is TRBD1 (6 bases). The V and J ends lost 4 bases and 0 bases respectively, with 13 bases between them. Germline-derived CDR1 and CDR2 are MRHNA and SNTAGT. This CDR3 has 17 residues.

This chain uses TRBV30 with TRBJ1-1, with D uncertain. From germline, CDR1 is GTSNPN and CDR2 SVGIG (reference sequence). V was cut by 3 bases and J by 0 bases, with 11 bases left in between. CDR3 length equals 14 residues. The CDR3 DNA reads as TGTGCCTGGAGCTGGGAGAGCATGAACACTGAAGCTTTCTTT. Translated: CAWSWESMNTEAFF.

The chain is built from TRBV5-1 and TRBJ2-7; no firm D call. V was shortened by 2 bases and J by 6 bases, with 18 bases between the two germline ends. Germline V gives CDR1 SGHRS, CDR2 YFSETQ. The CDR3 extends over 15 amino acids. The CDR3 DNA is TGCGCCAGCAGCTTCCCCGGGCAACAATTCTCCGAGCAGTACTTC. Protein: CASSFPGQQFSEQYF.

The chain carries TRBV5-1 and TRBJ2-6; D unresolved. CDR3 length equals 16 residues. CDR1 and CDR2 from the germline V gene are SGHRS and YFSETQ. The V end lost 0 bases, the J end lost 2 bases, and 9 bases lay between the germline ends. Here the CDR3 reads CASSLGKGPGANVLTF. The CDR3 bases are TGCGCCAGCAGCTTGGGAAAAGGTCCTGGGGCCAACGTCCTGACTTTC.

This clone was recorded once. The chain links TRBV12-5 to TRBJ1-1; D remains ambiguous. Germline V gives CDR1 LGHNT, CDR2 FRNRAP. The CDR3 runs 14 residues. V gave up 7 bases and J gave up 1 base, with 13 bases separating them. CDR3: CASVRDGRNTEAFF. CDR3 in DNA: TGTGCTAGTGTCCGGGATGGGAGGAACACTGAAGCTTTCTTT.

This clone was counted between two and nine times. The DNA of the CDR3 is TGCGCCAGCAGCTTCGAAGGGGATGGCTCACCCCTCCACTTT. Protein sequence: CASSFEGDGSPLHF. The chain carries TRBV5-1 and TRBJ1-6; D might be TRBD1 (5 bases). The V and J ends lost 2 bases and 10 bases respectively, with 13 bases between them. The CDR3 contains 14 residues. CDR1 SGHRS and CDR2 YFSETQ come from the germline V gene.

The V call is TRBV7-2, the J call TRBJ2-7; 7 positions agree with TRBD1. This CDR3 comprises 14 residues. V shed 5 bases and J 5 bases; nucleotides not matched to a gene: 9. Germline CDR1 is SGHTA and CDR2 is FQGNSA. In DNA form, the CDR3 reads TGTGCCAGCAGCCCCGAATACAGGGGCCACGAGCAGTACTTC. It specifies CASSPEYRGHEQYF.

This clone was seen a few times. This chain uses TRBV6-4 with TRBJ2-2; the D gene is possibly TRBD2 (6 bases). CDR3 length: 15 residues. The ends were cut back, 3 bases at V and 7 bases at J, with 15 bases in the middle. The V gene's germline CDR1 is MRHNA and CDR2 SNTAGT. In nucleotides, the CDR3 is TGTGCCAGCAGTGAGATGGGGGATAGCGGCGGGGAGCTGTTTTTT. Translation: CASSEMGDSGGELFF.

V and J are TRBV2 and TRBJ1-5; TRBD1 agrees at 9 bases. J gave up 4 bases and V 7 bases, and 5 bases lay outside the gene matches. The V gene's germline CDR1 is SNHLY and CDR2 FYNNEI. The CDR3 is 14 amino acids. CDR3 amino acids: CASKDRGLNQPQHF. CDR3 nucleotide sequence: TGTGCCAGCAAAGACAGGGGGTTGAATCAGCCCCAGCATTTT.

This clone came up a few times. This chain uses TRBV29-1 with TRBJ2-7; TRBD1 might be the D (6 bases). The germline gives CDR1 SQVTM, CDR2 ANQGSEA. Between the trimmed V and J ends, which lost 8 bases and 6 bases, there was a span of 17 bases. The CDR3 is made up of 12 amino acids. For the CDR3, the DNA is TGCAGCACCTACACAGGGCCGTTCGAGCAGTACTTC. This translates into CSTYTGPFEQYF.

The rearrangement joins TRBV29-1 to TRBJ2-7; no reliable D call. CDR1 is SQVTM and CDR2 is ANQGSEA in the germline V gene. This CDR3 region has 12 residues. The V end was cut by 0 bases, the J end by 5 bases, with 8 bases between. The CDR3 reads CSVEEETNEQYF. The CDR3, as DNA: TGCAGCGTTGAAGAGGAGACGAACGAGCAGTACTTC.

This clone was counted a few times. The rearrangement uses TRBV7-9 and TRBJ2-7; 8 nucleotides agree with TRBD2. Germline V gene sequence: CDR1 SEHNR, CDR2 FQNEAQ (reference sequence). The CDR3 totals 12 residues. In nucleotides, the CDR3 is TGTGCGTCGGGGGGGGTGGCCTACGAGCAGTACTTC. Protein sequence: CASGGVAYEQYF.

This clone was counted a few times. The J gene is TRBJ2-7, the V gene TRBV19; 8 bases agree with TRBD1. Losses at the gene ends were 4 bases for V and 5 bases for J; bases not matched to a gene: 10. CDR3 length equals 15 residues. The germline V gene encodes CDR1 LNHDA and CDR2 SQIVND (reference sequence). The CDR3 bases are TGTGCCAGTAGTACTACGGACAGGGTGGGCCACGAGCAGTACTTC. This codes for CASSTTDRVGHEQYF.

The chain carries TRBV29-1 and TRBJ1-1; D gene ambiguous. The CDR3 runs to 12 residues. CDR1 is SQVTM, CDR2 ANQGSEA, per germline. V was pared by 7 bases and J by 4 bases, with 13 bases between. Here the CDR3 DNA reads TGCAGCGCCGTCCGGCCGGGCACTGAAGCTTTCTTT. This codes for CSAVRPGTEAFF.

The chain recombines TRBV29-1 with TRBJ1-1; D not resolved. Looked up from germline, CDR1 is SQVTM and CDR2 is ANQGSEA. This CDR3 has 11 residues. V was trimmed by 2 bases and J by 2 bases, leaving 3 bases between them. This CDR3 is CSVEHNTEAFF. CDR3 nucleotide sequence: TGCAGCGTTGAACATAACACTGAAGCTTTCTTT.

The CDR3 sequence is CSVDGDGFYGYTF. The DNA for the CDR3 is TGCAGCGTTGACGGAGATGGATTCTATGGCTACACCTTC. The chain employs TRBV29-1 and TRBJ1-2; D not certain. Trimming cost V 3 bases and J 4 bases, with 12 bases left between them. Germline V gene data show CDR1 as SQVTM and CDR2 as ANQGSEA. This CDR3 has 13 residues.

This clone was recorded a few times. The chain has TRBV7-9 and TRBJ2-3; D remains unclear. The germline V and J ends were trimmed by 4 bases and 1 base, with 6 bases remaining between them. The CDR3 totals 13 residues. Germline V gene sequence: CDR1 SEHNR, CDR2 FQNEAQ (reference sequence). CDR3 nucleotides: TGTGCCAGCAGCTCAGAGGGCACAGATACGCAGTATTTT. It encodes CASSSEGTDTQYF.

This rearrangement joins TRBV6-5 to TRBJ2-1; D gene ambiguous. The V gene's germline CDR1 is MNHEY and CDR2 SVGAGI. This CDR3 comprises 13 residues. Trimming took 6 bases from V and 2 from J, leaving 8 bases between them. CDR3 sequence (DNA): TGTGCCAGCAGCCCCGAAACCTACAATGAGCAGTTCTTC. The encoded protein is CASSPETYNEQFF.

The CDR3 region is CASSQTTGTQYF. The CDR3 DNA follows: TGCGCCAGCAGCCAAACAACGGGGACCCAGTACTTC. The chain has TRBV4-1 and TRBJ2-5; no clear D gene. Trimming removed 2 bases at V and 7 bases at J, with 8 bases between. CDR3 length: 12 amino acids. Per germline, CDR1 MGHRA and CDR2 YSYEKL.

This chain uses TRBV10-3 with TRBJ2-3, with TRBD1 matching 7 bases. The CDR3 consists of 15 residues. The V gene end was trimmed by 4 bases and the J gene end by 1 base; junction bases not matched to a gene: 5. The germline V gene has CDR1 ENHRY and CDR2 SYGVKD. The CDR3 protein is CAISAGTDGTDTQYF. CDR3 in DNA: TGTGCCATCAGTGCAGGGACAGACGGCACAGATACGCAGTATTTT.

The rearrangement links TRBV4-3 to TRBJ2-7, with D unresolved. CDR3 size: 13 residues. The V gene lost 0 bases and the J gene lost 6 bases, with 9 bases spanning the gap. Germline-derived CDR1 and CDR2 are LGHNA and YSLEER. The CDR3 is CASSQDRSAEQYF. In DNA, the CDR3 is TGCGCCAGCAGCCAAGATAGGTCCGCCGAGCAGTACTTC.

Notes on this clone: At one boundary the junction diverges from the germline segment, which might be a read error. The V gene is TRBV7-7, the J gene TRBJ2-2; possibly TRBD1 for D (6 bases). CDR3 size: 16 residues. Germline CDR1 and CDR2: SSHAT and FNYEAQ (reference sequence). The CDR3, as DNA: TGTGCTAGCAGCTCCCGGGACACCTCGAACACCGGGGAGCTGTTTTTT. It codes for CASSSRDTSNTGELFF.

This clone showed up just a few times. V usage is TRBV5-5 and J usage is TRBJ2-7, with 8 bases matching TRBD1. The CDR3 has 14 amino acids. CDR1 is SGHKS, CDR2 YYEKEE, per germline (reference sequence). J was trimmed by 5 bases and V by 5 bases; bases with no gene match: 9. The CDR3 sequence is CASSSDRGIDEQYF. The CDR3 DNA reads TGTGCCAGCAGTTCCGACAGGGGAATAGACGAGCAGTACTTC.

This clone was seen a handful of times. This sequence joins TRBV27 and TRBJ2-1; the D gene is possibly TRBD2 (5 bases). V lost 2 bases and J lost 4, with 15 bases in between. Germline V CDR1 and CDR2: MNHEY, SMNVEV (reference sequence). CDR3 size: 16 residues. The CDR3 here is CASSLEAGSGYNEQFF. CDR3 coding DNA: TGTGCCAGCAGTTTAGAGGCAGGTTCGGGGTACAATGAGCAGTTCTTC.

The CDR3 loop reads CASSEVTSGDYEQYF. CDR3 nucleotides: TGTGCCAGCAGTGAAGTAACTAGCGGAGATTACGAGCAGTACTTC. This rearrangement joins TRBV6-1 to TRBJ2-7; 8 bases line up with TRBD2. The CDR3 is 15 residues long. V gave up 1 base and J gave up 4 bases; unmatched junction bases: 6. Germline V gives CDR1 MNHNS, CDR2 SASEGT.